These T cell receptor beta chains were read from a single sample in a study of blood T cell repertoires in COVID-19. TCRdb's copy holds only in-frame clones and misses some; the assay was immunoSEQ multiplex PCR. The table lists about 280,000 clones, 80% to 90% of them singletons, with about 3% in the top ten. The sequenced material came from peripheral blood. Every receptor here comes from a woman in her 30s with active or convalescent COVID-19. The conserved cysteine and the conserved F or W are not part of the CDR3 here. The order of the fields is J gene, V gene, CDR3 length, clone size, CDR3 protein. Rows may omit the clone size; those that give it use once, few, many or a size class.

J gene: TRBJ1-1; V gene: TRBV30; CDR3 length: 11; clone size: NA; CDR3 protein: ACNFRAGTEAF
J gene: TRBJ1-2; V gene: TRBV7-2; CDR3 length: 13; clone size: NA; CDR3 protein: ASSADPGSRYGYT
J gene: TRBJ2-2; V gene: TRBV7-8; CDR3 length: 15; clone size: NA; CDR3 protein: ASSPGRGQGYTGELF
J gene: TRBJ1-2; V gene: TRBV6-6; CDR3 length: 12; clone size: NA; CDR3 protein: ASSYGQGHYGYT
J gene: TRBJ1-3; V gene: TRBV7-2; CDR3 length: 14; clone size: NA; CDR3 protein: ASRLSGTGQGNTIY
J gene: TRBJ2-6; V gene: TRBV19; CDR3 length: 14; clone size: NA; CDR3 protein: ASSIRGGLGANVLT
J gene: TRBJ1-5; V gene: TRBV7-2; CDR3 length: 12; clone size: NA; CDR3 protein: ASSPDRGYQPQH
J gene: TRBJ1-6; V gene: TRBV6-5; CDR3 length: 10; clone size: NA; CDR3 protein: ASSSADSPLH
J gene: TRBJ2-3; V gene: TRBV18; CDR3 length: 14; clone size: NA; CDR3 protein: ASSPSRGGRTDTQY
J gene: TRBJ1-2; V gene: TRBV19; CDR3 length: 12; clone size: NA; CDR3 protein: ASSMTGSGYGYT
J gene: TRBJ2-7; V gene: TRBV5-4; CDR3 length: 12; clone size: NA; CDR3 protein: ASSLGISGYEQY
J gene: TRBJ2-1; V gene: TRBV12-5; CDR3 length: 15; clone size: NA; CDR3 protein: ASGLEGAGVSYNEQF
J gene: TRBJ1-2; V gene: TRBV10-3; CDR3 length: 11; clone size: once; CDR3 protein: AINHRVDAGYT
J gene: TRBJ2-3; V gene: TRBV7-8; CDR3 length: 12; clone size: NA; CDR3 protein: ASSLVGGTDTQY
J gene: TRBJ2-7; V gene: TRBV7-2; CDR3 length: 12; clone size: NA; CDR3 protein: ASSLRQGNYEQY
J gene: TRBJ2-1; V gene: TRBV7-2; CDR3 length: 13; clone size: NA; CDR3 protein: ASSLLHLPGNEQF
J gene: TRBJ2-2; V gene: TRBV24-1; CDR3 length: 13; clone size: NA; CDR3 protein: ATSDLRSNTGELF
J gene: TRBJ1-6; V gene: TRBV10-3; CDR3 length: 14; clone size: NA; CDR3 protein: AISESTPGGNSPLH
J gene: TRBJ2-7; V gene: TRBV13; CDR3 length: 14; clone size: NA; CDR3 protein: ASSPWGSGGAYEQY
J gene: TRBJ2-3; V gene: TRBV30; CDR3 length: 13; clone size: NA; CDR3 protein: AWSVIRGGTDTQY
J gene: TRBJ1-6; V gene: TRBV25-1; CDR3 length: 15; clone size: once; CDR3 protein: ASSDPLPGTGISPLH
J gene: TRBJ1-2; V gene: TRBV23-1; CDR3 length: 13; clone size: NA; CDR3 protein: ASSPRDGPSYGYT
J gene: TRBJ2-3; V gene: TRBV7-2; CDR3 length: 11; clone size: NA; CDR3 protein: ASSLNRGDTQY